The sequence of this TCR beta chain was determined in a study of beta chain features in type 1 diabetes. Study-level points and caveats: Naive, central memory and regulatory TCRB repertoires appeared more similar among patients than healthy donors. Shortening that was moderate but significant affected the TCRB CDR3s of Type 1 diabetes patients in all four CD4+ subsets.

The sequenced template was cDNA made from the entire isolated RNA. An average of approximately 4 million reads was obtained for naive, central memory and regulatory T cell samples. Measured with immunoSEQ multiplex PCR; TCRdb has only the in-frame clones, and not every one. The sample gives approximately 260,000 clones, around 21% of which show up once; around 0.029% is in the top ten. Deletions cut 3 bases from V and 5 bases from J, with 10 bases between. CDR1 is ENHRY and CDR2 is SYGVKD in the germline V gene. CDR3 length: 13 amino acids. This clone was counted only a few times. As yet, its antigen is unknown. Staining for CD45RO/CCR7/CD25/CD127/CD95/CD27 allowed sorting of CD4+ naive, central memory, regulatory and stem cell-like memory cells.

Sample: naive CD4+ T cells from blood. The chain uses TRBV10-3 and TRBJ2-5; possible D gene TRBD2, 6 bases. This clonotype was sampled from a woman aged 40 to 50 with type 1 diabetes. In DNA form, the CDR3 reads TGTGCCATCAGTGACTGGGCGGGGGAGACCCAGTACTTC. Translation: CAISDWAGETQYF.